This TCR beta chain comes out of a study of T cell responses to AZD1222 COVID-19 vaccine. Study conclusions and caveats: Seropositive status at baseline applied to only five to seven AZD1222 recipients. Donors skewed white British and female; clonal diversity was possibly underestimated.

This CDR3 region has 15 residues. The junction had 10 bases not matched to a gene; V was cut back by 4 bases and J by 9 bases. CDR1 and CDR2 (germline): MNHEY, SVGEGT. This clone has a single count. Antigen: not known. TCRdb keeps only in-frame clones here, not all; method: immunoSEQ multiplex PCR. There are 120,000 to 150,000 clones in the sample; roughly four fifths occur only once, and over 4% lies in the top ten. The chain recombines TRBV6-2 or TRBV6-3 with TRBJ1-5, with TRBD1 matching 9 bases. Sequencing was performed on peripheral blood, taken on day 0 of MenACWY control vaccination. The clonotype was recovered from an adult in good health. The CDR3 reads CASSFGRQGVMPQHF. The CDR3 region has the DNA TGTGCCAGCAGTTTCGGTCGACAGGGGGTAATGCCCCAGCATTTT.